These 21 T cell receptor beta chains were sequenced from one sample in a study of blood T cell repertoires in COVID-19. The repertoire was sequenced with immunoSEQ multiplex PCR; TCRdb's copy has only in-frame clones and lacks some. In the table there are roughly 230,000 clones, around 89% of which are singletons. The sequenced material came from peripheral blood. Receptor source: a man aged 65-85 years with acute or convalescent COVID-19.

The chain links TRBV3-1 (or the pseudogene TRBV3-2) to TRBJ1-5; 7 bases are shared with TRBD1. The V gene end was trimmed by 2 bases and the J gene end by 6 bases; junction bases not matched to a gene: 7. The CDR3 is made up of 15 amino acids. CDR1 is LGHDT, CDR2 YNNKEL, per germline (reference sequence). CDR3: CASSQNRGIGQPQHF. As DNA, the CDR3 is TGTGCCAGCAGCCAAAACAGGGGAATCGGTCAGCCCCAGCATTTT.

V gene TRBV21-1 combines with J gene TRBJ2-1; the D call TRBD2 from the table was never checked on the DNA. TRBV21-1 is an annotated pseudogene. The length of the CDR3 is 21 residues. CDR3 DNA: TGTGCCAGCAGCAAAGAGGCTGGTACAAAACTAGCGGGAGGTTTCTACAATGAGCAGTTCTTC. This translates into CASSKEAGTKLAGGFYNEQFF.

The V and J genes are TRBV2 and TRBJ2-3; 9 bases align to TRBD1. CDR1 is SNHLY, CDR2 FYNNEI, per germline. Trimming took 10 bases from V and 3 from J; bases not matched to a gene: 8. This CDR3 is built from 14 residues. This CDR3 reads CANYKGTGTDTQYF. The CDR3 DNA is TGTGCCAACTACAAAGGGACAGGGACAGATACGCAGTATTTT.

This chain joins TRBV7-3 and TRBJ1-1; no clear D. V was pared by 5 bases and J by 1 base, with 11 bases between. Germline CDR1 is SGHTA and CDR2 is FQGTGA. The CDR3 length is 14 residues. The CDR3 DNA follows: TGTGCCAGCAGCCCTGGTGCCGGGAACACTGAAGCTTTCTTT. Its protein product is CASSPGAGNTEAFF. Together with reference TRBV7-3 and TRBJ1-1, the CDR3 gives the full variable domain: GAGVSQTPSNKVTEKGKYVELRCDPISGHTALYWYRQSLGQGPEFLIYFQGTGAADDSGLPNDRFFAVRPEGSVSTLKIQRTERGDSAVYLCASSPGAGNTEAFFGQGTRLTVV.

As concerns this clone: This clone may be a read error of a much larger clone one base away. The sample contains more than one DNA sequence encoding this CDR3. V usage is TRBV5-1 and J usage is TRBJ2-1, with 9 nucleotides matching TRBD2. Germline V lookup: CDR1 SGHRS, CDR2 YFSETQ. V lost 0 bases, J lost 4 bases, and 2 bases stayed unmatched. This CDR3 is 15 amino acids long. The CDR3 DNA reads as TGCGCCAGCAGCTTGGATAGCGGGAGTTACAATGAGCAGTTCTTC. The encoded protein is CASSLDSGSYNEQFF.

V gene TRBV19 combines with J gene TRBJ1-5; D possibly corresponds to TRBD1 (5 bases). V lost 5 bases and J 4 bases, leaving 12 bases between the germline ends. Looked up from germline, CDR1 is LNHDA and CDR2 is SQIVND (reference sequence). This CDR3 is 14 amino acids long. The DNA of the CDR3 is TGTGCCAGTAGTTTGGTCGGGGGAAATCAGCCCCAGCATTTT. It encodes CASSLVGGNQPQHF.

The chain couples TRBV7-2 to TRBJ1-6; the match to TRBD1 covers 10 bases. Trimming cost V 4 bases and J 9 bases; bases outside gene matches: 6. This CDR3 has 15 residues. CDR1 is SGHTA, CDR2 FQGNSA, per germline. CDR3 region: CASSSRQGASSPLHF. CDR3 DNA sequence: TGTGCCAGCAGCTCACGACAGGGGGCTAGTTCACCCCTCCACTTT.

The chain couples TRBV7-3 to TRBJ2-1; TRBD2 matches 8 bases. Trimming took 2 bases from V and 8 from J; bases not matched to a gene: 5. This CDR3 is built from 14 residues. From germline, CDR1 is SGHTA and CDR2 FQGTGA. The CDR3 DNA follows: TGTGCCAGCAGCTTATCTTCCGGGAGGGATGAGCAGTTCTTC. Protein sequence: CASSLSSGRDEQFF.

The chain carries TRBV7-3 and TRBJ2-2; TRBD2 is a possible D gene (5 bases). Germline values: CDR1 SGHTA, CDR2 FQGTGA. There are 16 residues in the CDR3. The V gene lost 5 bases and the J gene lost 2 bases, with 15 bases spanning the gap. This CDR3 is CASSPSPTLNTGELFF. CDR3 nucleotides: TGTGCCAGCAGCCCTAGCCCGACCCTAAACACCGGGGAGCTGTTTTTT.

This sequence joins TRBV24-1 and TRBJ2-3, with a possible D match to TRBD1 (5 bases). Looked up from germline, CDR1 is KGHDR and CDR2 is SFDVKD. The CDR3 spans 14 residues. V dropped 6 bases and J dropped 1 base, with 10 bases sitting between them. The CDR3 DNA is TGTGCCACCAGTAGGGGTGGGGGCACAGATACGCAGTATTTT. It codes for CATSRGGGTDTQYF.

The chain has TRBV27 and TRBJ1-1; TRBD1 is a possible D gene (5 bases). Trimming stripped 2 bases from V and 2 bases from J, with 9 bases between. Germline loops: CDR1 MNHEY, CDR2 SMNVEV (reference sequence). The CDR3 runs to 14 residues. CDR3 nucleotide sequence: TGTGCCAGCAGTTTAACGACAGCTAACACTGAAGCTTTCTTT. Translation gives CASSLTTANTEAFF.

The CDR3 DNA follows: TGTGCCAGCAGCCTGGGGACAGGGTTGGACAATGAGCAGTTCTTC. Translation: CASSLGTGLDNEQFF. The V call is TRBV14, the J call TRBJ2-1, with 9 bases lining up with TRBD1. Germline values: CDR1 SGHDN, CDR2 FVKESK. This CDR3 has 15 amino acids. V shed 4 bases, J shed 5 bases, and the junction held 6 bases outside the gene matches. The full variable domain, in which reference TRBV14 and TRBJ2-1 provide the parts outside the CDR3, is EAGVTQFPSHSVIEKGQTVTLRCDPISGHDNLYWYRRVMGKEIKFLLHFVKESKQDESGMPNNRFLAERTGGTYSTLKVQPAELEDSGVYFCASSLGTGLDNEQFFGPGTRLTVL.

This rearrangement joins TRBV5-6 to TRBJ2-7; D is perhaps TRBD2 (6 bases). Germline V gene data show CDR1 as SGHDT and CDR2 as YYEEEE. The V and J ends lost 2 bases and 2 bases respectively, with 20 bases between them. The CDR3 has 17 amino acids. Here the CDR3 reads CASSLYYSGKNPYEQYF. The CDR3 DNA follows: TGTGCCAGCAGCTTATATTATAGCGGCAAAAACCCCTACGAGCAGTACTTC.

The chain uses TRBV6-5 and TRBJ2-7; D perhaps matches TRBD1 (5 bases). This CDR3 is built from 13 residues. Germline CDR1 MNHEY, CDR2 SVGAGI. V was cut by 6 bases and J by 2 bases, with 11 bases left in between. CDR3 nucleotide sequence: TGTGCCAGCAGCAGACAGATCACCTACGAGCAGTACTTC. Translation gives CASSRQITYEQYF.

This chain links TRBV30 with TRBJ1-5; TRBD1 matches at 11 bases. The CDR3 contains 15 residues. Germline loops: CDR1 GTSNPN, CDR2 SVGIG (reference sequence). Trimming at V came to 3 bases and at J to 7 bases, leaving 8 bases not matched to a gene. CDR3 protein: CAWRFLDRGLQPQHF. For the CDR3, the DNA is TGTGCCTGGAGGTTCTTGGACAGGGGGCTGCAGCCCCAGCATTTT.

This clone was observed once. The DNA of the CDR3 is TGTGCCAGCTCACCACGTCTCACAGATACGCAGTATTTT. As protein: CASSPRLTDTQYF. The chain joins TRBV18 to TRBJ2-3; no clear D. The germline V gene has CDR1 KGHSH and CDR2 LQKENI. The V end lost 1 base, the J end lost 2 bases, and 4 bases lay between the germline ends. This CDR3 is built from 13 residues.

The chain joins TRBV3-1 (or the pseudogene TRBV3-2) to TRBJ2-2, with a possible D match to TRBD2 (5 bases). CDR3 length: 15 amino acids. The germline gives CDR1 LGHDT, CDR2 YNNKEL (reference sequence). Trimming cost V 6 bases and J 7 bases, with 18 bases left between them. The CDR3 bases are TGTGCCAGCAGTTCTGGAACTAGTCGTAACGGGGAGCTGTTTTTT. Amino acid sequence: CASSSGTSRNGELFF.

This chain uses TRBV6-5 with TRBJ1-6; a possible D gene is TRBD1 (6 bases). The CDR3 loop spans 14 amino acids. V was clipped by 2 bases and J by 9 bases, with 11 bases between them. Germline values: CDR1 MNHEY, CDR2 SVGAGI. CDR3 DNA sequence: TGTGCCAGCAGTTACCTCCAGGGGCTTTCACCCCTCCACTTT. It yields the protein CASSYLQGLSPLHF.

The chain joins TRBV7-9 to TRBJ2-1; 7 positions match TRBD1. After removal of 8 bases from V and 6 bases from J, the junction contained 10 bases not matched to a gene. The CDR3 has 14 amino acids. Germline-derived CDR1 and CDR2 are SEHNR and FQNEAQ (reference sequence). CDR3 DNA sequence: TGTGCCAGCCAGAGGGGGCCAGGATTCAATGAGCAGTTCTTC. Translating it yields CASQRGPGFNEQFF.

The gene calls are TRBV5-6 and TRBJ1-1, with 8 nucleotides matching TRBD1. Germline V gene sequence: CDR1 SGHDT, CDR2 YYEEEE. This CDR3 region has 15 residues. The V gene end was trimmed by 2 bases and the J gene end by 4 bases; junction bases not matched to a gene: 7. The CDR3 region has the DNA TGTGCCAGCAGCTTACCCGGGACAGGATCCACTGAAGCTTTCTTT. It yields the protein CASSLPGTGSTEAFF.

V gene TRBV3-1 (or the pseudogene TRBV3-2) combines with J gene TRBJ2-1; no clear D. From germline, CDR1 is LGHDT and CDR2 YNNKEL (reference sequence). This CDR3 has 15 amino acids. Trimming cost V 1 base and J 0 bases, with 7 bases left between them. The DNA for the CDR3 is TGTGCCAGCAGCCAAGGAAGCCTCTCCTACAATGAGCAGTTCTTC. Protein product: CASSQGSLSYNEQFF.